This T cell receptor (beta chain) was observed in a study of cytomegalovirus exposure and HLA in healthy donors. Study conclusions and caveats: As immune exposure information, only CMV serostatus was available. The listing of approximately 160 TCR beta chains classed them as cytomegalovirus-associated.

Nominal health characterized the donors when sampled, though unrecorded immune exposures were likely. Both 60 Vbeta primers and 13 Jbeta primers went into the PCR. Original processing methods: In a later analysis, 79 million or so unique TCR beta chains included roughly 11 million shared by two or more donors. TCRdb's copy holds only in-frame clones and misses some; the assay was immunoSEQ multiplex PCR. The V and J calls and the clone size are those of that table, but D and trimming were determined from the DNA. The sample includes around 180,000 clones, 70% to 85% of them seen just once. As regards this clone: Its antigen remains unidentified.

V lost 0 bases, J lost 6 bases, and 10 bases lay in between. CDR3 size: 13 residues. Germline loops: CDR1 SGHTS, CDR2 YDEGEE. The sequenced material came from PBMCs. V gene TRBV5-8 combines with J gene TRBJ2-7; possible D gene TRBD2, 6 bases. The origin of this receptor is a man between 18 and 35 years old in good health and CMV-seronegative. The CDR3 region has the DNA TGTGCCAGCAGCTTGGGTACAGCGGGCGAGCAGTACTTC. Translating it yields CASSLGTAGEQYF.